The present T cell receptor (beta chain) was sequenced within a study of shared clonotypes between healthy human individuals. This table comes from immunoSEQ multiplex PCR, and its TCRdb copy is limited to in-frame clones, with some not included. The profile shows around 1.6 million clones, 95% to 99% of them singletons. Germline V gene sequence: CDR1 LNHDA, CDR2 SQIVND (reference sequence). The V and J ends lost 5 bases and 15 bases respectively, with 23 bases between them. There are 14 residues in the CDR3. Adult donors, all healthy and HIV-negative, had no recent acute infections or vaccinations. Splitting the CD4+ cells yielded a CD45RA+ naive subset and a CD45RA-negative memory subset. Notes on the study in general: Despite large depth, sorted-subset datasets appeared incompletely sequenced. When naive CD4 clonotypes were compared across several donors, 4% to 5.5% were shared.

As for this clone: The antigen is not known.

The sequencing input was naive CD4+ T cells sorted from blood. Subset specified: CD45RA+ positively selected. This clonotype was sampled from a man aged 25 to 40 in good health. The chain carries TRBV19 and TRBJ2-1, with a possible D match to TRBD2 (6 bases). The CDR3 DNA is TGTGCCAGTAGTCCGCCCCGGAGAGGCGGGAAGTCGTTCTTC. The encoded protein is CASSPPRRGGKSFF.